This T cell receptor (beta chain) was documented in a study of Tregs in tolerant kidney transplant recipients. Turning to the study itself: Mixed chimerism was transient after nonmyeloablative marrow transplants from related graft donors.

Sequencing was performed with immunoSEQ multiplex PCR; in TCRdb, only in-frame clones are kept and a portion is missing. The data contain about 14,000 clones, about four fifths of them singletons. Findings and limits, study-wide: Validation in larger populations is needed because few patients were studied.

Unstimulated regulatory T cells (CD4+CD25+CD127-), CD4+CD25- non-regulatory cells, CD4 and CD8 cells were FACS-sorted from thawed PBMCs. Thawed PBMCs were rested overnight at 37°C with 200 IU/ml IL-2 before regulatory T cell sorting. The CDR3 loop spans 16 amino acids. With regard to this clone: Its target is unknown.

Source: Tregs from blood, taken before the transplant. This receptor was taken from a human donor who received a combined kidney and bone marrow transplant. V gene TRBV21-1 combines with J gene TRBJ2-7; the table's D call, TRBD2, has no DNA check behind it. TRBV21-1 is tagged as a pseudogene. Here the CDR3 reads CASSKLGRGKVYEQYF. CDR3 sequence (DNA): TGTGCCAGCAGCAAGCTGGGGCGGGGAAAGGTTTACGAGCAGTACTTC.